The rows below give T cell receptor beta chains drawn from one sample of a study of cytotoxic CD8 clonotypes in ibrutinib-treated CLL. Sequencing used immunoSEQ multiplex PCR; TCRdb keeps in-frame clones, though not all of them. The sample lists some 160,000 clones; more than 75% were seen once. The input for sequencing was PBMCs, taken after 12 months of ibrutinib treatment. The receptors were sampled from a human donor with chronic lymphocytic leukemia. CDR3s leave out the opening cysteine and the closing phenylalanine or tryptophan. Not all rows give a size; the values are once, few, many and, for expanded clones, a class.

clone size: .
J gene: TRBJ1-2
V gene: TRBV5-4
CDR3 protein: ASSLGGGIDRVMSYT

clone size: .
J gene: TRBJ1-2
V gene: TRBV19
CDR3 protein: ASSPNFAGSYGYT

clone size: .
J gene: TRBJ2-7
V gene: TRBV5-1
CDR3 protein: ASSFRERGLEQY

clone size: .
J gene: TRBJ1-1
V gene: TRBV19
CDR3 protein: ASSIADTNTEAF

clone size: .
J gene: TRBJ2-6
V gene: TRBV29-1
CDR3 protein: SVVGFSGANVLT

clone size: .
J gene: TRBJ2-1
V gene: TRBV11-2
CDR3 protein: ASSPSGGGNEQF

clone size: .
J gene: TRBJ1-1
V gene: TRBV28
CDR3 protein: ASSLTYEAF

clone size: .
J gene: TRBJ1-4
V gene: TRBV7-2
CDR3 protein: ASSSNRATNEKLF

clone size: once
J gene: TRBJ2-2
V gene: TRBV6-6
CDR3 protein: ASRRQGANTGELF

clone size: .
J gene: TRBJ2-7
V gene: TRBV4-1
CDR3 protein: ASSPGTSGTYEQY

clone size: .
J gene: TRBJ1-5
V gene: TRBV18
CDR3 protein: ASSPGTGNQPQH

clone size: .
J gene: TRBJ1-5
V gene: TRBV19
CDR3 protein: ASSRGGIYSNQPQH

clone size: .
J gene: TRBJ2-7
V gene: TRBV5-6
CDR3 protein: ASSPGMGQGRQY

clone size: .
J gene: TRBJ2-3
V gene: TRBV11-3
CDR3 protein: ASSSGWGWADTQY

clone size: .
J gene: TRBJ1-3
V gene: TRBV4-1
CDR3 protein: ASSQGLTDFSGNTIY

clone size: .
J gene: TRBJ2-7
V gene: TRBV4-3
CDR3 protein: ASSQDYPSTSYEQY

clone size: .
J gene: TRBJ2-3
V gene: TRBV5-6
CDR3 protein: ASRTWANTNTQY

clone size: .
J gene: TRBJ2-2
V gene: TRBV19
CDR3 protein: ASNRLNTGELF

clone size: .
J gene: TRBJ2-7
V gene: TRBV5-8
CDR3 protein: ASSLFGGTYEQY

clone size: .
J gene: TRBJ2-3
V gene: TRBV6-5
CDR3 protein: ASSYSTGDTQY

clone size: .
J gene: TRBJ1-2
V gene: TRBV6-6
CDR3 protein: ASSYGKNYGYT

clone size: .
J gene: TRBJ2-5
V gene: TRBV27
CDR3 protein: ASSSQETQY

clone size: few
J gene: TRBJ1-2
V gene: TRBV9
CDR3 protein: ASSVSGASLSYGYT

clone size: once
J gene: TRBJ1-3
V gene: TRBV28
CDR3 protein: ASSVPGTGTGNTIY

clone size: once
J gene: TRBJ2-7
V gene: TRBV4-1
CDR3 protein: ASSPRDKVYEQY

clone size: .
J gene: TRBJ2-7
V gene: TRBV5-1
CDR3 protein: ASSLQGDLYEQY

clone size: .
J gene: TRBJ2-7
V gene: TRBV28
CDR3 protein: ASSFGLGDRSYEQY

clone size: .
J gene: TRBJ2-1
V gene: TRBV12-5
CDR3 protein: ASGPPGGSYNEQF

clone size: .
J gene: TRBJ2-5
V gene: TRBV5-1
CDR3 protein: ASSLSPHQETQY

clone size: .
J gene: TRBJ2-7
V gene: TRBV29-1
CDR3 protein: SAGTASYEQY

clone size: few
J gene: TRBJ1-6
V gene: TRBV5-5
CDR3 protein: ASGRDRGSSPLH

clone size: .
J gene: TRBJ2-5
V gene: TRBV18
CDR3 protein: ASSPGQPTGVIRTQY

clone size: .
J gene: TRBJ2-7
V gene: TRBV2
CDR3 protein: ASSDRGYEQY

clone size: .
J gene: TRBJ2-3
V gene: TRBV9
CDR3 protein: ASSVGAGLMSDTQY

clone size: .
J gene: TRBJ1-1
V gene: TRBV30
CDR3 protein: AWTLLSAEAF

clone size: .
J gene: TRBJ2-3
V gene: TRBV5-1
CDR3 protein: ASSFGQITDTQY

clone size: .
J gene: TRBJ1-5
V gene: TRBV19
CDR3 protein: ASSIVEGDQPQH

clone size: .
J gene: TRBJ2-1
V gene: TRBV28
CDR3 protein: ASSTIGYGGAYNEQF

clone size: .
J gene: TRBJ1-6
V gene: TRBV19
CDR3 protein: ASSDPGTASSSPLH

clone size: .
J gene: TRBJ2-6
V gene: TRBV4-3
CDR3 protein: ASSQDVRDRPSA

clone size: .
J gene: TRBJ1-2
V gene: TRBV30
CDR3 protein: AGDRGIGYT

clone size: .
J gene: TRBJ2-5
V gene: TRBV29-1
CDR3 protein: SVQRGTGRQETQY

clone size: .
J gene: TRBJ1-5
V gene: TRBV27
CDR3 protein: ASSSDPQAWGGQPQH

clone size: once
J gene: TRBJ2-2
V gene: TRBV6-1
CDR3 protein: ASSEQGMVGELF

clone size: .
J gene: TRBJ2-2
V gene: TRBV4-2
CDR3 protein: ASSQSWGTVAGELF

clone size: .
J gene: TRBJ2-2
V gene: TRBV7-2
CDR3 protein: ASSWTGTDTGELF

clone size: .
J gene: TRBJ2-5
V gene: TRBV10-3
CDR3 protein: AISVSRETQY

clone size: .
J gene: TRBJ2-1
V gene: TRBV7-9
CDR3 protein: ASSLRRSNEQF

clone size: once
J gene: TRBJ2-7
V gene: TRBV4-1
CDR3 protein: ASSQTTGRPYEQY

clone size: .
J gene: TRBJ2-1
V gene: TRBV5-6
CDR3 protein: ASSLWRGSYNEQF

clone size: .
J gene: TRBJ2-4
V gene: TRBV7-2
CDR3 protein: ASSLAGGRPKNIQY

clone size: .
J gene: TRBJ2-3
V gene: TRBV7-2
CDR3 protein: ASSLGFTDTQY

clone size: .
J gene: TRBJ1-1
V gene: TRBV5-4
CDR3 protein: ASRRGDRTEAF